The 29 T cell receptor beta chains below were found in one sample sequenced in a study of T cell repertoires in cytomegalovirus infection. No antigen has been assigned to these receptors. TCRdb re-analysed the reads in MiXCR, keeping a single row per CDR3 protein. The sample has fewer than 850,000 distinct CDR3 sequences, almost 30% seen once. Sequences were derived from cultured CD8+ T cells from PBMCs, sampled from culture after CMV antigen stimulation. Every receptor here comes from a human donor in good health (CMV status not recorded). Some clones in this sample may be carry-over from other donors' samples.

The sample holds a few counts of this clonotype. The chain uses TRBV5-6 and TRBJ1-6, with 7 bases fitting TRBD1. CDR1 and CDR2 from the germline V gene are SGHDT and YYEEEE. The CDR3 has 16 amino acids. Trimming cost V 1 base and J 7 bases; bases outside gene matches: 8. For the CDR3, the DNA is TGTGCCAGCAGCTTGAAAGTAGGGGGCTTGAATTCACCCCTCCACTTT. This sequence encodes CASSLKVGGLNSPLHF.

The sample holds many counts of this clonotype. In nucleotides, the CDR3 is TGTGCCAGCAGCTCCCCGGAGAGGGAACGGGCCTGGGATTCACCCCTCCACTTT. It encodes CASSSPERERAWDSPLHF. The chain employs TRBV7-9 and TRBJ1-6; D gene uncertain. Looked up from germline, CDR1 is SEHNR and CDR2 is FQNEAQ (reference sequence). Deletions cut 4 bases from V and 8 bases from J, with 24 bases between. The CDR3 runs to 18 residues.

This clonotype was observed a handful of times. The rearrangement uses TRBV6-1 and TRBJ2-3, with a weak D call TRBD1 (5 bases). Germline CDR1 MNHNS, CDR2 SASEGT. The CDR3 is 14 amino acids. V was trimmed by 5 bases and J by 5 bases, leaving 14 bases between them. The CDR3 sequence: CASSSLGVRDTQYF. The CDR3 region has the DNA TGTGCCAGCAGTTCCCTAGGGGTGAGAGATACGCAGTATTTT.

This clonotype has a handful of counts. The rearrangement joins TRBV6-2 or TRBV6-3 to TRBJ1-1, with a possible D match to TRBD1 (5 bases). V dropped 7 bases and J dropped 6 bases, with 12 bases sitting between them. The CDR3 has 12 amino acids. From germline, CDR1 is MNHEY and CDR2 SVGEGT. In DNA form, the CDR3 reads TGTGCCAGCACCGCGGTGGGGGCTGAAGCTTTCTTT. It translates to CASTAVGAEAFF.

The rearrangement uses TRBV5-4 and TRBJ2-1, with D unresolved. This CDR3 comprises 13 residues. V was shortened by 1 base and J by 7 bases, with 9 bases between the two germline ends. The germline CDR1 and CDR2 sequences are SGHNT and YYREEE (reference sequence). The CDR3 bases are TGTGCCAGCAGCTTGTTTCAAGGTAATGAGCAGTTCTTC. This sequence encodes CASSLFQGNEQFF.

This clonotype was seen a few times. The chain is built from TRBV7-6 and TRBJ2-7; D assignment may be TRBD1 or TRBD2 (5 bases each). V lost 4 bases, J lost 7 bases, and 14 bases lay in between. CDR1 SGHVS and CDR2 FNYEAQ come from the germline V gene. This CDR3 is built from 13 residues. Here the CDR3 reads CASSYGTGGEQYV. In DNA form, the CDR3 reads TGTGCCAGCAGCTATGGAACAGGCGGGGAGCAGTACGTC.

This clonotype was observed a few times. CDR3 amino acids: CASSYSWDSATNEKLFF. The DNA for the CDR3 is TGTGCCAGCAGTTACTCGTGGGACAGCGCAACTAATGAAAAACTGTTTTTT. This rearrangement joins TRBV6-8 to TRBJ1-4, with 7 bases lining up with TRBD1. The V gene end was trimmed by 0 bases and the J gene end by 0 bases; junction bases not matched to a gene: 4. CDR3 length: 17 residues. CDR1 is MNHGY and CDR2 is SAAAGT in the germline V gene.

The chain has TRBV5-5 and TRBJ1-4; D is unclear. V was clipped by 2 bases and J by 8 bases, with 7 bases between them. Looked up from germline, CDR1 is SGHKS and CDR2 is YYEKEE (reference sequence). The CDR3 sequence is 12 residues long. The CDR3 bases are TGTGCCAGCAGCTTTCCGAGGGAAAAACTGTTTTTT. Protein product: CASSFPREKLFF.

The table lists this clonotype with a few counts. The genes are TRBV28 and TRBJ2-1, with a possible D match to TRBD1 (6 bases). Trimming took off 6 bases at V and 9 bases at J, with 18 bases between the two ends. Per the germline V gene, CDR1 is MDHEN and CDR2 is SYDVKM. The CDR3 runs to 14 residues. The CDR3 loop reads CASSPNPQGSEQFF. The CDR3 DNA reads as TGTGCCAGCAGCCCCAACCCCCAGGGGAGTGAGCAGTTCTTC. The whole variable domain, remainder taken from reference TRBV28 and TRBJ2-1, is DVKVTQSSRYLVKRTGEKVFLECVQDMDHENMFWYRQDPGLGLRLIYFSYDVKMKEKGDIPEGYSVSREKKERFSLILESASTNQTSMYLCASSPNPQGSEQFFGPGTRLTVL.

The gene calls are TRBV4-1 and TRBJ1-1, with 9 positions matching TRBD1. The CDR3 length is 16 residues. With 1 base clipped from V and 3 bases from J, the junction kept 6 bases outside the gene matches. Germline V gene lookup returns CDR1 MGHRA and CDR2 YSYEKL. The CDR3 coding sequence is TGCGCCAGCAGCCAAGGTGTGGGGACAGGGTACACTGAAGCTTTCTTT. It translates to CASSQGVGTGYTEAFF.

This chain joins TRBV12-5 and TRBJ1-5; D not certain. This CDR3 is 12 amino acids long. Germline-derived CDR1 and CDR2 are LGHNT and FRNRAP. V gave up 1 base and J gave up 3 bases, with 1 base separating them. The CDR3 DNA reads TGTGCTAGTGGTTTGGACAATCAGCCCCAGCATTTT. Translating gives CASGLDNQPQHF. The variable domain in full, completed from reference TRBV12-5 and TRBJ1-5, reads DARVTQTPRHKVTEMGQEVTMRCQPILGHNTVFWYRQTMMQGLELLAYFRNRAPLDDSGMPKDRFSAEMPDATLATLKIQPSEPRDSAVYFCASGLDNQPQHFGDGTRLSIL.

CDR3 nucleotides: TGCGCCAGCTTAGACGCTAGCACAGATACGCAGTATTTT. Translation gives CASLDASTDTQYF. The chain combines TRBV4-1 with TRBJ2-3; D remains ambiguous. Trimming took 8 bases from V and 0 from J, leaving 9 bases between them. Germline-derived CDR1 and CDR2 are MGHRA and YSYEKL. The CDR3 is 13 residues long.

This clonotype was found many times. This sequence joins TRBV12-3 or TRBV12-4 and TRBJ2-5; 8 positions match TRBD1. The CDR3 extends over 15 amino acids. V gave up 4 bases and J gave up 0 bases; unmatched junction bases: 4. In DNA form, the CDR3 reads TGTGCCAGCAGTTGGACAGGGTCGGACCAAGAGACCCAGTACTTC. This translates into CASSWTGSDQETQYF.

This clonotype showed up just a few times. The gene calls are TRBV27 and TRBJ2-2, with D possibly TRBD1 on 7 matching bases. The CDR3 is made up of 15 amino acids. The ends were cut back, 1 base at V and 7 bases at J, with 13 bases in the middle. Germline V gene lookup returns CDR1 MNHEY and CDR2 SMNVEV (reference sequence). DNA for the CDR3: TGTGCCAGCAGTTTATATCTCCAGGGGGGCGGGGAGCTGTTTTTT. Translated, it gives CASSLYLQGGGELFF.

In this sample, this clonotype turned up once. This sequence may be a read error, since a much larger clone differs from it by one base. The chain employs TRBV7-9 and TRBJ2-2, with a tentative D call TRBD1 (5 bases). This CDR3 has 17 residues. V was shortened by 3 bases and J by 3 bases, with 17 bases between the two germline ends. Germline V lookup: CDR1 SEHNR, CDR2 FQNEAQ (reference sequence). The DNA of the CDR3 is TGTGCCAGCAGCTTTCTCAGGGTCTGGCGGTACACCGGGGAGCTGTTTTTT. Its protein product is CASSFLRVWRYTGELFF.

In this sample, this clonotype turned up a few times. This sequence joins TRBV10-3 and TRBJ2-7; D not certain. From germline, CDR1 is ENHRY and CDR2 SYGVKD. The CDR3 runs to 14 residues. Trimming took off 0 bases at V and 1 base at J, with 7 bases between the two ends. This CDR3 is CAISESTESYEQYV. The CDR3 DNA is TGTGCCATCAGTGAGTCGACTGAGTCCTACGAGCAGTACGTC.

V is TRBV29-1 and J is TRBJ2-1; 10 bases are a match to TRBD2. CDR1 and CDR2 from the germline V gene are SQVTM and ANQGSEA. CDR3 length: 14 residues. The V gene end was trimmed by 6 bases and the J gene end by 5 bases; junction bases not matched to a gene: 7. The chain's CDR3 is CSVASGGRHNEQFF. CDR3 coding DNA: TGCAGCGTGGCTAGCGGGGGACGCCACAATGAGCAGTTCTTC.

Worth noting for this clonotype: Since the CDR3 does not end with the conserved phenylalanine or tryptophan, this likely comes from a read error. The DNA is omitted, as the CDR3 cannot be located on it reliably, and the CDR3 follows TCRdb's listing. The genes are TRBV11-2 and TRBJ1-5; TRBD1, the D gene given by the table, was not confirmed from the DNA. Germline V gene sequence: CDR1 SGHAT, CDR2 FQNNGV. 11 amino acids form the CDR3, both terminal residues included. The CDR3 protein is CASSLVTGSRL.

This clonotype has only a few counts. The genes are TRBV4-1 and TRBJ2-1; 7 bases fit TRBD1. Germline V CDR1 and CDR2: MGHRA, YSYEKL. The CDR3 is 16 amino acids. The J segment lost 4 bases and the V segment lost 5 bases, leaving 11 bases of the junction unmatched. CDR3 nucleotide sequence: TGCGCCAGCAGCGAAAAGACGGGGACAGAATACAATGAGCAGTTCTTC. This gives the protein CASSEKTGTEYNEQFF.

The chain employs TRBV18 and TRBJ2-1, with 8 bases aligning to TRBD1. After removal of 3 bases from V and 1 base from J, the junction contained 8 bases not matched to a gene. From germline, CDR1 is KGHSH and CDR2 LQKENI. This CDR3 region has 17 residues. Here the CDR3 DNA reads TGTGCCAGCTCACCGACAGGGGACAGGAGTTCCTACAATGAGCAGTTCTTC. Residues: CASSPTGDRSSYNEQFF. The full variable domain, its missing parts supplied by reference TRBV18 and TRBJ2-1, is NAGVMQNPRHLVRRRGQEARLRCSPMKGHSHVYWYRQLPEEGLKFMVYLQKENIIDESGMPKERFSAEFPKEGPSILRIQQVVRGDSAAYFCASSPTGDRSSYNEQFFGPGTRLTVL.

A few counts support this clonotype. CDR3 sequence: CASRRDETGNEQFF. CDR3 in DNA: TGTGCCAGCAGGCGGGACGAAACGGGCAATGAGCAGTTCTTC. V usage is TRBV2 and J usage is TRBJ2-1, with D tentatively TRBD2 (6 bases). Germline V gene sequence: CDR1 SNHLY, CDR2 FYNNEI. Trimming removed 6 bases at V and 6 bases at J, with 15 bases between. This CDR3 contains 14 residues.

This clonotype has ten or more counts. The V call is TRBV11-3, the J call TRBJ1-5; D uncertain. V lost 5 bases and J 6 bases, leaving 20 bases between the germline ends. This CDR3 has 16 residues. From germline, CDR1 is SGHNT and CDR2 YENEEA. This chain's CDR3 is CASSRVGNRGAQPQHF. CDR3 sequence (DNA): TGTGCCAGCAGCAGGGTGGGAAACCGAGGAGCTCAGCCCCAGCATTTT.

The chain has TRBV12-3 or TRBV12-4 and TRBJ2-2; D gene uncertain. Deletions cut 3 bases from V and 2 bases from J, with 10 bases between. The CDR3 is 15 residues long. The CDR3 nucleotides are TGTGCCAGCAGTTTTCCTAACGGAAACACCGGGGAGCTGTTTTTT. Protein: CASSFPNGNTGELFF.

This chain connects TRBV4-2 to TRBJ2-7; 7 bases line up with TRBD2. The CDR3 covers 13 residues. Germline V CDR1 and CDR2: LGHNA, YNFKEQ. V shed 4 bases, J shed 6 bases, and the junction held 6 bases outside the gene matches. CDR3: CASSPSGGGEQYV. CDR3 nucleotide sequence: TGTGCCAGCAGCCCCTCGGGGGGAGGCGAGCAGTACGTC.

This clonotype was counted many times. The V call is TRBV20-1, the J call TRBJ2-7, with TRBD2 identical over 7 bases. The length of the CDR3 is 16 residues. V lost 0 bases, J lost 2 bases, and 10 bases stayed unmatched. Per the germline V gene, CDR1 is DFQATT and CDR2 is SNEGSKA (reference sequence). The CDR3 here is CSARDPRGSSAYEQYF. As DNA, the CDR3 is TGCAGTGCTAGAGACCCCCGCGGGAGCTCTGCCTACGAGCAGTACTTC.

The V and J genes are TRBV7-8 and TRBJ1-2; tentatively, D is TRBD1 (5 bases). Trimming removed 6 bases from V and 7 bases from J, with 12 bases in between. CDR3 size: 12 residues. In germline, CDR1 is SGHVS, CDR2 FQNEAQ. As DNA, the CDR3 is TGTGCCAGCAGTGCGGAGGGGAGTGGCTACACCTTC. Its translation is CASSAEGSGYTF.

The genes are TRBV20-1 and TRBJ1-3, with D possibly being TRBD1 (5 bases). The CDR3 is 19 amino acids. Germline CDR1 DFQATT, CDR2 SNEGSKA (reference sequence). The germline V and J ends were trimmed by 4 bases and 2 bases, with 27 bases remaining between them. This chain's CDR3 is CSAKATLGDATGAGNTIYF. CDR3 sequence (DNA): TGCAGTGCTAAAGCCACGCTCGGGGACGCGACTGGGGCTGGAAACACCATATATTTT.

This clonotype was counted between two and nine times. At one end, the junction sequence differs from germline, possibly due to a read error. The chain has TRBV6-1 and TRBJ2-3; D is uncertain. Germline assignment: CDR1 MNHNS and CDR2 SASEGT. The CDR3 extends over 11 amino acids. The CDR3 here is CASPLSRFRDF. CDR3 DNA sequence: TGTGCCAGCCCCCTGTCCCGGTTTCGCGATTTT.

The rearrangement uses TRBV7-9 and TRBJ2-7; 8 bases are shared with TRBD2. Germline CDR1 SEHNR, CDR2 FQNEAQ (reference sequence). V lost 7 bases and J lost 3; bases outside the gene matches: 11. The CDR3 sequence is 15 residues long. In DNA form, the CDR3 reads TGTGCCAGCATCCCGGCCAGCGGGGGACTCTACGAGCAGTACTTC. It codes for CASIPASGGLYEQYF.